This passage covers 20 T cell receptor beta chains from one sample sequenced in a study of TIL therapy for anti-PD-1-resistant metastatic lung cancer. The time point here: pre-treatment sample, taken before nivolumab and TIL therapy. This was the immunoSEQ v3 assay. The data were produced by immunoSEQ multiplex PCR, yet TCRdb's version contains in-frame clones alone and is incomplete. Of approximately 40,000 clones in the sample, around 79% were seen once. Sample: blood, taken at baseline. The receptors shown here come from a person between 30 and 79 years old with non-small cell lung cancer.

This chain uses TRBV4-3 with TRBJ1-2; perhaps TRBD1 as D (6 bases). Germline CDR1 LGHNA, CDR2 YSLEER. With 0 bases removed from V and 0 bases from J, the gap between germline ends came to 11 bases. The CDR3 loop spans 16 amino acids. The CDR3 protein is CASSQDSGVPNYGYTF. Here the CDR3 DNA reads TGCGCCAGCAGCCAAGATTCAGGGGTCCCTAACTATGGCTACACCTTC.

CDR3 sequence reads: CASSTTPAGDNEQFF. The DNA for the CDR3 is TGTGCCAGCAGCACCACTCCCGCGGGAGACAATGAGCAGTTCTTC. The J gene is TRBJ2-1, the V gene TRBV5-4; the match to TRBD2 covers 7 bases. This CDR3 has 15 amino acids. In germline, CDR1 is SGHNT, CDR2 YYREEE (reference sequence). Unmatched junction bases numbered 9, after V lost 4 bases and J lost 5 bases.

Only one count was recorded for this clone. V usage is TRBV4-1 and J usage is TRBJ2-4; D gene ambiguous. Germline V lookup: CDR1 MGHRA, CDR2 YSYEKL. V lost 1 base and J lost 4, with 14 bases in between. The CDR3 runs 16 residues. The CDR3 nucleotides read TGCGCCAGCAGCCAAGTGCCGGTGGTGTCTAAAAACATTCAGTACTTC. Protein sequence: CASSQVPVVSKNIQYF.

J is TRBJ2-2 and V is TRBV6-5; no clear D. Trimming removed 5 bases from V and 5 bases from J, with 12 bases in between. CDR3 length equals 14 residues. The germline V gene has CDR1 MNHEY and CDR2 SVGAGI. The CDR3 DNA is TGTGCCAGCAGTCCTGCCACGGTGACCGGGGAGCTGTTTTTT. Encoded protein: CASSPATVTGELFF.

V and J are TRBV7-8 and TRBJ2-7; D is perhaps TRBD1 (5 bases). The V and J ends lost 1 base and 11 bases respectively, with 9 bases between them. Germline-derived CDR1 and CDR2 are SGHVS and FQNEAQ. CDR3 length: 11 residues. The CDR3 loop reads CASSLVQGKYF. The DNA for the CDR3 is TGTGCCAGCAGCTTAGTGCAGGGTAAGTACTTC. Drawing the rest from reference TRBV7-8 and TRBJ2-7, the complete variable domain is GAGVSQSPRYKVAKRGQDVALRCDPISGHVSLFWYQQALGQGPEFLTYFQNEAQLDKSGLPSDRFFAERPEGSVSTLKIQRTQQEDSAVYLCASSLVQGKYFGPGTRLTVT.

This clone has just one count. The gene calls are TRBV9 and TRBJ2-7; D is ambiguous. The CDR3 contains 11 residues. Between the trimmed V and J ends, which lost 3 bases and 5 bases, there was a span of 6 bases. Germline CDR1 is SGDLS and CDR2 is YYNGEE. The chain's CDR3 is CASSASHEQYF. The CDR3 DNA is TGTGCCAGCAGCGCTTCCCACGAGCAGTACTTC. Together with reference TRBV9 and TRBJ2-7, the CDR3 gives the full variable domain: DSGVTQTPKHLITATGQRVTLRCSPRSGDLSVYWYQQSLDQGLQFLIQYYNGEERAKGNILERFSAQQFPDLHSELNLSSLELGDSALYFCASSASHEQYFGPGTRLTVT.

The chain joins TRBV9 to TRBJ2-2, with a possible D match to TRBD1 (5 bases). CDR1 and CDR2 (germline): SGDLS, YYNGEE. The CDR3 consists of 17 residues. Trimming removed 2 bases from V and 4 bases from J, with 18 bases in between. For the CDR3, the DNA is TGTGCCAGCAGCGTTTTTGACCGGGTCAGGGCCACCGGGGAGCTGTTTTTT. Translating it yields CASSVFDRVRATGELFF.

CDR3 nucleotide sequence: TGTGCCAGCAGACAAAACAGATACCAAGAGACCCAGTACTTC. Its protein is CASRQNRYQETQYF. This sequence joins TRBV6-5 and TRBJ2-5; D unresolved. The CDR3 is 14 residues long. Germline loops: CDR1 MNHEY, CDR2 SVGAGI. The V gene lost 6 bases and the J gene lost 0 bases, with 11 bases spanning the gap.

The CDR3 sequence: CASSSDSRGYEQYF. The CDR3 DNA reads as TGTGCCAGCAGTTCCGACTCTAGGGGATACGAGCAGTACTTC. This rearrangement joins TRBV6-5 to TRBJ2-7; D is possibly TRBD1 (5 bases). Deletions cut 4 bases from V and 4 bases from J, with 14 bases between. The germline gives CDR1 MNHEY, CDR2 SVGAGI. The CDR3 contains 14 residues.

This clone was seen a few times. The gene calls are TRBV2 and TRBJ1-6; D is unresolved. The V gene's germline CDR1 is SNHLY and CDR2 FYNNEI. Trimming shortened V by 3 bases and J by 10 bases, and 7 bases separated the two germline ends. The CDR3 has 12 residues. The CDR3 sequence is CASSEEYSPLHF. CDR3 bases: TGTGCCAGCAGTGAGGAGTACTCACCCCTCCACTTT.

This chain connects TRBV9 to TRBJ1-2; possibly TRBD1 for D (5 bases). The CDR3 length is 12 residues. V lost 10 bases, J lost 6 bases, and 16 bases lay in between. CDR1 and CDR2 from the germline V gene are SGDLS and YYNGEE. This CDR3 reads CASDSGGDGYTF. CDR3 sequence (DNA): TGTGCCTCTGATTCCGGGGGTGATGGCTACACCTTC.

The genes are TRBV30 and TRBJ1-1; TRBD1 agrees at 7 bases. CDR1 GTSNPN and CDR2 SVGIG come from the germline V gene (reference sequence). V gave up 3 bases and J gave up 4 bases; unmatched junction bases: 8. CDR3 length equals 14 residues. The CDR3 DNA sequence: TGTGCCTGGAGAACAGGGGTAGGGCTCACTGAAGCTTTCTTT. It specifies CAWRTGVGLTEAFF.

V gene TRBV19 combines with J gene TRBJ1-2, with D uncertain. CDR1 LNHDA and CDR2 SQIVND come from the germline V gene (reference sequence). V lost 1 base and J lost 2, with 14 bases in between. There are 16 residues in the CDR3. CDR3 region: CASSIGGGAINYGYTF. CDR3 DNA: TGTGCCAGTAGTATAGGTGGAGGAGCTATCAACTATGGCTACACCTTC.

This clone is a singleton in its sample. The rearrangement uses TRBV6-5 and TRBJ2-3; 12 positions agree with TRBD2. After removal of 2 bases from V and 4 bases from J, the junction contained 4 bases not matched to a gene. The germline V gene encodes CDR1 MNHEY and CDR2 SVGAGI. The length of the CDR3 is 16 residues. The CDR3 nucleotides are TGTGCCAGCAGTTACGGCCTAGCGGGGGGGGCAGATACGCAGTATTTT. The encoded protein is CASSYGLAGGADTQYF.

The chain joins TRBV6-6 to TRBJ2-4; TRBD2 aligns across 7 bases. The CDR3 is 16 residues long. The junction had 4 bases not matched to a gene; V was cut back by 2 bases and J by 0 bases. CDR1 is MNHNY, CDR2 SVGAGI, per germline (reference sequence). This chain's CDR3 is CASSYGASGAKNIQYF. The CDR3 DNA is TGTGCCAGCAGTTACGGCGCTAGCGGAGCCAAAAACATTCAGTACTTC.

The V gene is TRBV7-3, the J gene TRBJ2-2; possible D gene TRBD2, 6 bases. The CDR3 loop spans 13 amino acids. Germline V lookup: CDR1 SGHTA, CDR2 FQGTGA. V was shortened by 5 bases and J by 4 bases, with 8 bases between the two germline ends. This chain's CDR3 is CASSRRGTGELFF. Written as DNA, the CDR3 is TGTGCCAGCAGCCGGAGGGGCACCGGGGAGCTGTTTTTT.

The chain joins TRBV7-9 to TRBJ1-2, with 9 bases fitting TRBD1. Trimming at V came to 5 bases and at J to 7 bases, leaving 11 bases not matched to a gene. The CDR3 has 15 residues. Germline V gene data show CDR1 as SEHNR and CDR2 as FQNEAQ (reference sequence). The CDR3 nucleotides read TGTGCCAGCAGCGGTGAACAGGGGGCGGATGTTGGCTACACCTTC. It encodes CASSGEQGADVGYTF.

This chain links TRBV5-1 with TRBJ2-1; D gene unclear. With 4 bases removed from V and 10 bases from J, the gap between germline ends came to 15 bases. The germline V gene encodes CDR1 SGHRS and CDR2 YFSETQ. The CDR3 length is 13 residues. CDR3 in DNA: TGCGCCAGCAGCCCGTTGCTAGAGTCAGAGCAGTTCTTC. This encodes CASSPLLESEQFF.

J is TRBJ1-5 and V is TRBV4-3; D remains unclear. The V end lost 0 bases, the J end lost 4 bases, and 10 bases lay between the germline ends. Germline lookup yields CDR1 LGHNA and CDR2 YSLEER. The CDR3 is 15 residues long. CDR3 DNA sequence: TGCGCCAGCAGCCAAGATCGGGGAAAAAATCAGCCCCAGCATTTT. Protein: CASSQDRGKNQPQHF.

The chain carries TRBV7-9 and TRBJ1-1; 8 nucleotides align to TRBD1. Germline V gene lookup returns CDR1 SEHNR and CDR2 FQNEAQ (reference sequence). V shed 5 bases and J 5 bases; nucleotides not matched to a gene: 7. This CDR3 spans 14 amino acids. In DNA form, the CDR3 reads TGTGCCAGCAGCGTGATCAGGGGGCCAACTGAAGCTTTCTTT. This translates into CASSVIRGPTEAFF.